Listed below are T cell receptor beta chains from one sample, sequenced in a study of blood T cell repertoires in COVID-19. Some clones are missing from TCRdb's copy, which holds only in-frame ones; the method was immunoSEQ multiplex PCR. The sample holds about 270,000 clones, around 90% seen once. The material sequenced was peripheral blood. The source of these receptors is a person aged 18 to 30 with COVID-19, enrolled during active disease. The CDR3 runs from the conserved cysteine through the conserved F or W. D genes are given only for firm matches. Not every row has a clone size; where given, it reads once, few, many or a size class.

j_gene | d_gene | v_gene | abundance | CDR3nt | CDR3aa
TRBJ2-3 | TRBD2 | TRBV19 | once | TGTGCCAGTAGTAACGGGACTAGCGGAGTCACAGATACGCAGTATTTT | CASSNGTSGVTDTQYF
TRBJ2-2 | TRBD1 | TRBV7-9 | - | TGTGCCAGCAGCCACGAGACAGGGGGGAAAACCGGGGAGCTGTTTTTT | CASSHETGGKTGELFF
TRBJ1-5 | TRBD1 | TRBV5-1 | - | TGCGCCAGCAGCCCCGGGACAGGCAACAATCAGCCCCAGCATTTT | CASSPGTGNNQPQHF
TRBJ2-1 | TRBD2 | TRBV11-2 | - | TGTGCCAGCAGCCCCGGGGGGTACAATGAGCAGTTCTTC | CASSPGGYNEQFF
TRBJ1-2 | - | TRBV6-5 | - | TGTGCCAGCAGCTCACCCTCGTGGGGGGACGGGGGCTACACCTTC | CASSSPSWGDGGYTF
TRBJ2-2 | TRBD2 | TRBV28 | once | TGTGCCAGCCTGACCGGACTAGCCCCCGCCGGGGAGCTGTTTTTT | CASLTGLAPAGELFF
TRBJ2-1 | - | TRBV4-1 | - | TGCGCCAGCAGCCCATTGACTGCTAACAATGAGCAGTTCTTC | CASSPLTANNEQFF
TRBJ2-5 | - | TRBV5-1 | - | TGCGCCAGCAGCCCCAGCCCGGGTCATACTGGCAAAGAGACCCAGTACTTC | CASSPSPGHTGKETQYF
TRBJ2-3 | - | TRBV27 | - | TGTGCCAGCAGTTTAATCGGGTCGGGGGATACGCAGTATTTT | CASSLIGSGDTQYF
TRBJ2-1 | TRBD2 | TRBV7-3 | - | TGTGCCAGCAGCTTAACCTCGACTAGCGTTCTTCAATATGATGAGCAGTTCTTC | CASSLTSTSVLQYDEQFF
TRBJ2-7 | - | TRBV24-1 | - | TGTGCCACCAGCCCCGGGATAAGCTCCTACGAGCAGTACTTC | CATSPGISSYEQYF
TRBJ1-5 | TRBD1 | TRBV6-5 | - | TGTGCCAGCAGCCGGACAGGGGGTAGCAATCAGCCCCAGCATTTT | CASSRTGGSNQPQHF
TRBJ2-2 | - | TRBV12-2 | - | TGTGCAAGTCGCTCCGGACTAGCGGGAGAGCGGACCGGGGAGCTGTTTTTT | CASRSGLAGERTGELFF
TRBJ2-1 | TRBD1 | TRBV15 | - | TGTGCCACCAGCAGAGATGTCAGGGGGAGTGATGAGCAGTTCTTC | CATSRDVRGSDEQFF
TRBJ1-4 | - | TRBV11-2 | - | TGTGCCAGCAGCTTAGAAAGAGGCAGGGGAGGGGAAAAACTGTTTTTT | CASSLERGRGGEKLFF
TRBJ1-4 | TRBD1 | TRBV9 | - | TGTGCCAGCAGCGCGACAGGGGGTGGTGAAAAACTGTTTTTT | CASSATGGGEKLFF
TRBJ2-1 | TRBD2 | TRBV29-1 | - | TGCAGCGTTGAGTCGGGACTAGCGGGTTACAATGAGCAGTTCTTC | CSVESGLAGYNEQFF
TRBJ2-1 | TRBD1 | TRBV19 | once | TGTGCCAGTAGTGGGACAGGGGGCGGAAATGAGCAGTTCTTC | CASSGTGGGNEQFF
TRBJ2-5 | TRBD1 | TRBV4-3 | - | TGCGCCAGCAGCCAAGGAGCAGGGGGAGAGACCCAGTACTTC | CASSQGAGGETQYF
TRBJ2-2 | - | TRBV5-1 | - | TGCGCCAGCAGCCCCATGGGGCCCCCGAATAGCGGGGAGCTGTTTTTT | CASSPMGPPNSGELFF
TRBJ2-1 | TRBD2 | TRBV19 | - | TGTGCCAGTAGTGGGACTAGCGGGAGAGGTTACAATGAGCAGTTCTTC | CASSGTSGRGYNEQFF
TRBJ2-1 | TRBD2 | TRBV19 | - | TGTGCCAGTAGGCTAACATCTAGCGGTTCAGATGAGCAGTTCTTC | CASRLTSSGSDEQFF
TRBJ1-4 | - | TRBV5-6 | - | TGTGCCAGCAGCTTGGTAGCAACTAATGAAAAACTGTTTTTT | CASSLVATNEKLFF
TRBJ2-5 | - | TRBV19 | - | TGTGCCAGCCGAAGAAGTGGGAGGACGGGGGAGACCCAGTACTTC | CASRRSGRTGETQYF
TRBJ2-1 | TRBD2 | TRBV4-1 | - | TGCGCCAGCAGCCAAGCTAGCGGGAGACGCTCCTACAATGAGCAGTTCTTC | CASSQASGRRSYNEQFF
TRBJ2-1 | - | TRBV5-6 | - | TGTGCCAGCAGCTTAGCTTTCTCGCTCAATGAGCAGTTCTTC | CASSLAFSLNEQFF
TRBJ2-7 | TRBD2 | TRBV10-3 | - | TGTGCCATCAGTGACACTAGCGGGAGGGTAACCTACGAGCAGTACTTC | CAISDTSGRVTYEQYF
TRBJ2-4 | - | TRBV6-5 | once | TGTGCCAGCAGCAAGGACCCCAGGGAAAACATTCAGTACTTC | CASSKDPRENIQYF
TRBJ2-5 | TRBD2 | TRBV18 | once | TGTGCCAGCGCCCCGAGCGGGGGCTCAGAGACCCAGTACTTC | CASAPSGGSETQYF